The 25 T cell receptor beta chains presented below share a single source sample, sequenced in a study of identical twins. TCRdb recomputed calls from the 5' RACE reads with MiXCR, one row per CDR3 protein. This table holds about 260,000 distinct CDR3 sequences, about 7% found once. A further study also used this sample, focusing on yellow fever vaccine responses in identical twins.

Sequencing was done on a sample of memory (CD45RO+) T cells sorted from blood. These receptors were obtained from a woman aged 18-30 years in good health.

This clonotype was seen repeatedly, ten times or more. The chain carries TRBV20-1 and TRBJ2-2; D is perhaps TRBD2 (6 bases). Germline V gene sequence: CDR1 DFQATT, CDR2 SNEGSKA (reference sequence). V was shortened by 0 bases and J by 3 bases, with 11 bases between the two germline ends. CDR3 length: 15 residues. The CDR3 coding sequence is TGCAGTGCTAGAGATGTAGCGGAGCACACCGGGGAGCTGTTTTTT. This translates into CSARDVAEHTGELFF.

This clonotype was observed at least ten times. The V and J genes are TRBV11-2 and TRBJ1-2; no clear D gene. Germline CDR1 SGHAT, CDR2 FQNNGV. The V end lost 0 bases, the J end lost 4 bases, and 12 bases lay between the germline ends. The CDR3 loop spans 15 amino acids. This CDR3 reads CASSLEFRPTYGYTF. For the CDR3, the DNA is TGTGCCAGCAGCTTAGAATTCAGGCCAACCTATGGCTACACCTTC.

There are many counts of this clonotype. The chain couples TRBV4-1 to TRBJ2-4; no definite D call. CDR1 is MGHRA, CDR2 YSYEKL, per germline. CDR3 size: 15 residues. V lost 0 bases to trimming and J lost 0 bases, with 6 bases between them. CDR3 sequence reads: CASSQDVQAKNIQYF. In DNA form, the CDR3 reads TGCGCCAGCAGCCAAGATGTACAAGCCAAAAACATTCAGTACTTC.

This clonotype was counted a few times. The CDR3 DNA reads as TGTGCCAGCAGCCAAATGGTAGGGACCGCGGATACGCAGTATTTT. It translates to CASSQMVGTADTQYF. The chain couples TRBV3-1 to TRBJ2-3; TRBD1 or TRBD2 may be the D gene (5 bases each). The CDR3 consists of 15 residues. Germline V gene sequence: CDR1 LGHDT, CDR2 YNNKEL (reference sequence). Deletions cut 2 bases from V and 6 bases from J, with 15 bases between.

This rearrangement joins TRBV5-1 to TRBJ2-5, with 7 bases identical to TRBD1. Germline CDR1 reads SGHRS; CDR2 reads YFSETQ. This CDR3 has 14 residues. Trimming cost V 4 bases and J 5 bases; bases outside gene matches: 8. The CDR3 protein is CASSPLTGLETQYF. The DNA for the CDR3 is TGCGCCAGCAGCCCGCTGACAGGGTTGGAGACCCAGTACTTC.

The chain combines TRBV12-3 or TRBV12-4 with TRBJ2-2; maybe TRBD2 (7 bases). V lost 8 bases, J lost 4 bases, and 14 bases lay in between. The CDR3 sequence is 14 residues long. The CDR3: CASGGAVVTGELFF. The CDR3 DNA follows: TGTGCCAGCGGGGGGGCGGTGGTCACCGGGGAGCTGTTTTTT.

The table lists this clonotype with many counts. The gene calls are TRBV4-2 and TRBJ2-3; D possibly corresponds to TRBD2 (6 bases). Germline values: CDR1 LGHNA, CDR2 YNFKEQ. V lost 1 base and J 6 bases, leaving 20 bases between the germline ends. The CDR3 totals 17 residues. Written as DNA, the CDR3 is TGTGCCAGCAGCCAAGTTCCCCCAGGGACTCCGAGTGATACGCAGTATTTT. Translating gives CASSQVPPGTPSDTQYF.

This clonotype came up many times. The rearrangement links TRBV2 to TRBJ2-7; D possibly corresponds to TRBD2 (5 bases). The CDR3 length is 16 residues. Germline V gene lookup returns CDR1 SNHLY and CDR2 FYNNEI. With 7 bases removed from V and 2 bases from J, the gap between germline ends came to 21 bases. The CDR3 sequence is CASTTSIRTETYEQYF. DNA for the CDR3: TGTGCCAGCACTACATCAATCCGGACTGAAACCTACGAGCAGTACTTC.

This clonotype was observed a few times. This sequence joins TRBV20-1 and TRBJ2-4; D might be TRBD2 (6 bases). Trimming left V 3 bases short and J 0 bases short, with 18 bases between. CDR1 and CDR2 (germline): DFQATT, SNEGSKA (reference sequence). There are 17 residues in the CDR3. CDR3 sequence (DNA): TGCAGTGCTAGGGACCGCCGGGAGAGTGAAGCCAAAAACATTCAGTACTTC. Protein product: CSARDRRESEAKNIQYF.

This clonotype was seen many times. V usage is TRBV29-1 and J usage is TRBJ2-2, with D unclear. The CDR3 is 16 amino acids. Trimming removed 4 bases from V and 4 bases from J, with 19 bases in between. The V gene's germline CDR1 is SQVTM and CDR2 ANQGSEA. The CDR3 DNA sequence: TGCAGCGTTGTAGACAAAAAGTCCACGGGCACCGGGGAGCTGTTTTTT. Residues: CSVVDKKSTGTGELFF.

This clonotype was seen ten or more times. The chain employs TRBV19 and TRBJ2-5; D is tentatively TRBD1 or TRBD2 (5 bases each). V gave up 8 bases and J gave up 1 base, with 14 bases separating them. This CDR3 has 14 residues. The germline V gene encodes CDR1 LNHDA and CDR2 SQIVND (reference sequence). The CDR3 DNA reads as TGTGCCAGTTCGCCTCGTGGGACCCAAGAGACCCAGTACTTC. Amino acid sequence: CASSPRGTQETQYF.

This clonotype has a handful of counts. This chain links TRBV11-2 with TRBJ2-3, with D uncertain. V lost 1 base, J lost 2 bases, and 7 bases lay in between. The CDR3 spans 14 residues. Per germline, CDR1 SGHAT and CDR2 FQNNGV. CDR3 in DNA: TGTGCCAGCAGCTTAGCCCAACACACAGATACGCAGTATTTT. This gives the protein CASSLAQHTDTQYF.

This clonotype was observed a handful of times. This chain connects TRBV28 to TRBJ2-3; possibly TRBD1 for D (8 bases). The CDR3 length is 15 residues. The germline V gene encodes CDR1 MDHEN and CDR2 SYDVKM. Here the CDR3 DNA reads TGTGCTACCAAAAACAGGGGGGGGCGGACAGATACGCAGTATTTT. Translated, it gives CATKNRGGRTDTQYF.

The sample holds a few counts of this clonotype. The chain links TRBV5-1 to TRBJ1-1, with D perhaps TRBD1 (5 bases). The germline gives CDR1 SGHRS, CDR2 YFSETQ. This CDR3 comprises 12 residues. The V end was cut by 2 bases, the J end by 7 bases, with 9 bases between. In nucleotides, the CDR3 is TGCGCCAGCAGCTTAAAGCAGGGTGAAGCTTTCTTT. This encodes CASSLKQGEAFF.

The sample holds many counts of this clonotype. J is TRBJ2-7 and V is TRBV5-1; 8 bases agree with TRBD1. The CDR3 covers 13 residues. V trimming: 0 bases; J trimming: 4 bases; junction bases outside the gene matches: 0. Per the germline V gene, CDR1 is SGHRS and CDR2 is YFSETQ. The CDR3 bases are TGCGCCAGCAGCTTGGACAGGGGGTACGAGCAGTACTTC. Protein sequence: CASSLDRGYEQYF.

This clonotype was seen at least ten times. The genes are TRBV6-1 and TRBJ1-3, with D tentatively TRBD1 (6 bases). Germline V gene data show CDR1 as MNHNS and CDR2 as SASEGT. V shed 6 bases and J shed 4 bases, with 13 bases lying between them. The CDR3 is made up of 14 amino acids. The CDR3 spells CASSLWGQGNTIYF. CDR3 sequence (DNA): TGTGCCAGCAGCCTCTGGGGGCAAGGAAACACCATATATTTT.

In nucleotides, the CDR3 is TGTGCCAGCAGTTACCAACAGGGTGACGAGCAGTACGTC. It codes for CASSYQQGDEQYV. This rearrangement joins TRBV6-5 to TRBJ2-7, with a possible D match to TRBD1 (6 bases). Germline lookup yields CDR1 MNHEY and CDR2 SVGAGI. V gave up 2 bases and J gave up 5 bases, with 10 bases separating them. This CDR3 is 13 amino acids long.

This clonotype was picked up a small number of times. The gene calls are TRBV10-1 and TRBJ1-2, with TRBD1 identical over 9 bases. Trimming took 3 bases from V and 8 from J; bases not matched to a gene: 10. This CDR3 has 15 amino acids. The germline CDR1 and CDR2 sequences are WNHNN and SYGVQD (reference sequence). The CDR3 protein is CASSDGTGSASGYTF. The DNA of the CDR3 is TGCGCCAGCAGTGACGGGACAGGGAGTGCGTCGGGCTACACCTTC.

V gene TRBV27 combines with J gene TRBJ1-1; D perhaps matches TRBD1 (5 bases). Germline values: CDR1 MNHEY, CDR2 SMNVEV (reference sequence). V was cut by 6 bases and J by 0 bases, with 11 bases left in between. The CDR3 sequence is 14 residues long. In DNA, the CDR3 is TGTGCCAGCAGCATCCGACAGCTGAACACTGAAGCTTTCTTT. Translating it yields CASSIRQLNTEAFF.

This clonotype has just a few counts. The chain has TRBV12-3 or TRBV12-4 and TRBJ2-2; 10 positions agree with TRBD1. J gave up 6 bases and V 7 bases, and 8 bases lay outside the gene matches. This CDR3 region has 15 residues. The CDR3 nucleotides are TGTGCCAGCACCTCTTGGACAGGGGGTTCCGGGGAGCTGTTTTTT. Translating gives CASTSWTGGSGELFF.

The gene calls are TRBV7-9 and TRBJ2-1; 8 bases fit TRBD2. J lost 7 bases, V lost 5 bases, and 13 bases had no gene match. Germline-derived CDR1 and CDR2 are SEHNR and FQNEAQ (reference sequence). The length of the CDR3 is 16 residues. The CDR3: CASSRGGVANHNEQFF. The CDR3 region has the DNA TGTGCCAGCAGCCGGGGGGGGGTAGCGAACCATAATGAGCAGTTCTTC.

V is TRBV7-3 and J is TRBJ2-5, with a weak D call TRBD2 (5 bases). The V end was cut by 5 bases, the J end by 2 bases, with 12 bases between. Germline V lookup: CDR1 SGHTA, CDR2 FQGTGA. The CDR3 is made up of 14 amino acids. The CDR3 region is CASSPISGQETQYF. Here the CDR3 DNA reads TGTGCCAGCAGCCCTATCAGCGGACAAGAGACCCAGTACTTC.

CDR3: CASSSQFGTGEQFF. The CDR3 bases are TGTGCCAGCAGCTCGCAATTTGGGACAGGTGAGCAGTTCTTC. The V gene is TRBV11-2, the J gene TRBJ2-1; 8 bases are a match to TRBD1. Germline loops: CDR1 SGHAT, CDR2 FQNNGV. With V trimmed by 4 bases and J by 9 bases, 8 bases remained unmatched. The length of the CDR3 is 14 residues.

This clonotype came up many times. This chain uses TRBV7-2 with TRBJ1-6; D is ambiguous. The V and J ends lost 1 base and 9 bases respectively, with 7 bases between them. The CDR3 covers 13 residues. The V gene's germline CDR1 is SGHTA and CDR2 FQGNSA. In nucleotides, the CDR3 is TGTGCCAGCAGCTTAGTGGGTCCTTCACCCCTCCACTTT. Translation gives CASSLVGPSPLHF.

This clonotype was counted only a few times. The chain joins TRBV6-5 to TRBJ2-2; possible D gene TRBD1, 5 bases. Germline CDR1 is MNHEY and CDR2 is SVGAGI. V was shortened by 6 bases and J by 6 bases, with 8 bases between the two germline ends. The CDR3 has 12 amino acids. The CDR3 region is CASRAGSGELFF. DNA for the CDR3: TGTGCCAGCAGGGCAGGGTCCGGGGAGCTGTTTTTT.